This T cell receptor (beta chain) was captured in a study of shared T cell receptors in the human thymus. This clone showed up just once. Germline values: CDR1 SGHVT, CDR2 SQSDAQ. CDR3 length equals 13 residues. V was trimmed by 7 bases and J by 6 bases, leaving 13 bases between them. TCRdb keeps only in-frame clones here, not all; method: immunoSEQ multiplex PCR. The sample records about 380,000 clones, around 93% being singletons. V gene TRBV7-4 combines with J gene TRBJ1-5, with a possible D match to TRBD1 (6 bases). The source is a human donor. Sequencing was carried out using thymocytes. The CDR3 sequence is CASKGPRGQPQHF. CDR3 in DNA: TGTGCCAGCAAAGGCCCCAGGGGTCAGCCCCAGCATTTT.